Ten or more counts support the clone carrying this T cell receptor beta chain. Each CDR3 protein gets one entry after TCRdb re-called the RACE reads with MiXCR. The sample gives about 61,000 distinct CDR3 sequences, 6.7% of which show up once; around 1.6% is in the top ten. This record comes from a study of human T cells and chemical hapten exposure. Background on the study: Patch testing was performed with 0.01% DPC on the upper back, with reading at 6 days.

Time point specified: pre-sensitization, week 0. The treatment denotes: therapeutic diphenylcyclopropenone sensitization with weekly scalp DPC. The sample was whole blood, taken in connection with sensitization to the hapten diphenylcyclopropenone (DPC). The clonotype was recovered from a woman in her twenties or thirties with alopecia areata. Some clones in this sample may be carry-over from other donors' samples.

The CDR3 sequence: CASSISVHQPQHF. The CDR3 DNA sequence: TGTGCCAGTAGTATTTCTGTACATCAGCCCCAGCATTTT. The chain uses TRBV19 and TRBJ1-5; D gene uncertain. The ends were cut back, 3 bases at V and 5 bases at J, with 8 bases in the middle. CDR3 length equals 13 residues. Per germline, CDR1 LNHDA and CDR2 SQIVND (reference sequence).